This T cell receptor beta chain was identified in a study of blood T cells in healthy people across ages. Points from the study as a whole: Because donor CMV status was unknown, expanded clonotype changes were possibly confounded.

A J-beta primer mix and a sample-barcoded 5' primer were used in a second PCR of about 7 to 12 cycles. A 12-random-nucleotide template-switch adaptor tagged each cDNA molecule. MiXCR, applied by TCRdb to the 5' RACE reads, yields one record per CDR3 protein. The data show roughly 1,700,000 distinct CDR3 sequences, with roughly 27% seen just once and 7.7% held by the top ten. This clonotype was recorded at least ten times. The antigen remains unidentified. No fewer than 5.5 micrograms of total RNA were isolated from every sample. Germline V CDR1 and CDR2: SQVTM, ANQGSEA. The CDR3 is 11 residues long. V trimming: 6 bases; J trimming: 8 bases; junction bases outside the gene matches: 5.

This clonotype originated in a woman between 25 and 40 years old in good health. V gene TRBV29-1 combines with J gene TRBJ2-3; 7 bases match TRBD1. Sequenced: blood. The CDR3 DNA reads TGCAGCGTACGACAGGGAAGTACGCAGTATTTT. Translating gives CSVRQGSTQYF.